These 7 T cell receptor beta chains were all obtained from the same sample, sequenced in a study of PD-1 blockade in classical Hodgkin lymphoma. Time point described: cycle 4 day 1 (C4D1), after about 6 weeks of nivolumab. In every patient, relapse followed autologous stem cell transplantation, while exposure to brentuximab vedotin differed. Clones were read by immunoSEQ multiplex PCR, and TCRdb kept only the in-frame ones, dropping some. The top ten hold 19% of the sample, which has roughly 100,000 clones, approximately 89% seen once. The material sequenced was peripheral blood mononuclear cells (PBMCs), taken before the fourth cycle of nivolumab. These receptor sequences come from a human donor with classical Hodgkin lymphoma.

The chain is built from TRBV6-1 and TRBJ2-7, with 15 positions matching TRBD2. V dropped 2 bases and J dropped 2; count of bases not matched to a gene: 10. CDR3 size: 19 residues. Germline V lookup: CDR1 MNHNS, CDR2 SASEGT. The CDR3 spells CASSERRTSGRALPYEQYF. CDR3 DNA: TGTGCCAGCAGTGAACGGAGGACTAGCGGGAGGGCCCTACCCTACGAGCAGTACTTC.

The count of this clone is one. The chain combines TRBV5-1 with TRBJ2-3, with 7 bases aligning to TRBD2. Germline lookup yields CDR1 SGHRS and CDR2 YFSETQ. The CDR3 consists of 15 residues. V lost 2 bases and J lost 2; bases outside the gene matches: 5. The CDR3 spells CASSFPGLLTDTQYF. The CDR3 bases are TGCGCCAGCAGCTTCCCGGGACTACTCACAGATACGCAGTATTTT.

This clone has just one count. V gene TRBV5-1 combines with J gene TRBJ2-3; 10 bases match TRBD2. This CDR3 has 15 residues. The germline V gene encodes CDR1 SGHRS and CDR2 YFSETQ. V shed 4 bases and J 3 bases; nucleotides not matched to a gene: 5. Here the CDR3 DNA reads TGCGCCAGCAGCCGTCTAGCGGGAGTTACAGATACGCAGTATTTT. Translated, it gives CASSRLAGVTDTQYF.

This clone was seen only a few times. The chain employs TRBV5-4 and TRBJ2-2, with 8 bases fitting TRBD2. The CDR3 is 15 amino acids. V dropped 9 bases and J dropped 0; count of bases not matched to a gene: 7. Germline V gives CDR1 SGHNT, CDR2 YYREEE (reference sequence). CDR3 coding DNA: TGTGCCACCTACACTAGCGGACCGAACACCGGGGAGCTGTTTTTT. It specifies CATYTSGPNTGELFF.

The chain has TRBV11-3 and TRBJ2-3, with D possibly being TRBD2 (6 bases). The CDR3 runs 15 residues. Trimming shortened V by 1 base and J by 5 bases, and 13 bases separated the two germline ends. Germline assignment: CDR1 SGHNT and CDR2 YENEEA. This CDR3 reads CASSLVGSPGDTQYF. Written as DNA, the CDR3 is TGTGCCAGCAGCTTAGTCGGGAGCCCGGGAGATACGCAGTATTTT.

This sequence joins TRBV5-1 and TRBJ2-6; D gene uncertain. V lost 0 bases, J lost 0 bases, and 1 base lay in between. The CDR3 is made up of 14 amino acids. The V gene's germline CDR1 is SGHRS and CDR2 YFSETQ. CDR3 region: CASSLDSGANVLTF. Written as DNA, the CDR3 is TGCGCCAGCAGCTTGGACTCTGGGGCCAACGTCCTGACTTTC.

The genes are TRBV28 and TRBJ1-5; D gene uncertain. Germline V CDR1 and CDR2: MDHEN, SYDVKM. The V and J ends lost 2 bases and 5 bases respectively, with 13 bases between them. CDR3 length equals 15 residues. The chain's CDR3 is CASSLGSVTDQPQHF. The DNA for the CDR3 is TGTGCCAGCAGTTTAGGGTCGGTCACCGATCAGCCCCAGCATTTT.